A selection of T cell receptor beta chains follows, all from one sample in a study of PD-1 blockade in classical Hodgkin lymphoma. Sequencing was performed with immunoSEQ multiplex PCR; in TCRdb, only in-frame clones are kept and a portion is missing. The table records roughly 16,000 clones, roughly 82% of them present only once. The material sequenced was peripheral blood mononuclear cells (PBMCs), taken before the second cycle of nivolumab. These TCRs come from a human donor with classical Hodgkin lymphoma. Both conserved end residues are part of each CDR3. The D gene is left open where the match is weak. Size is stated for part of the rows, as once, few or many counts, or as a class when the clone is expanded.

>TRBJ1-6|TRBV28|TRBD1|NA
TGTGCCAGCAGAAAACAGGGGTCGGATAATTCACCCCTCCACTTT
CASRKQGSDNSPLHF
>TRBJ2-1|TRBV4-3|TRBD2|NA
TGCGCCAGCAGCCAACTAAGGACTAGCAATGAGCAGTTCTTC
CASSQLRTSNEQFF
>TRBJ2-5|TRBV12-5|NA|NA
TGTGCTAGTGGTTTGTTTCTAGGGGGGACCCAGTACTTC
CASGLFLGGTQYF
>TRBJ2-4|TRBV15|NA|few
TGTGCCACCAGCAGAGCCCCTTTGTGGCACATTCAGTACTTC
CATSRAPLWHIQYF
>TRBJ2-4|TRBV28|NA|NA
TGTGCCAGCAGTTTGTCAGGACAACCAGGATGCAAAAACATTCAGTACTTC
CASSLSGQPGCKNIQYF
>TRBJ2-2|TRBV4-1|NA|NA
TGCGCCAGCAGCCAAGGACAGCTGCCCGGGGAGCTGTTTTTT
CASSQGQLPGELFF
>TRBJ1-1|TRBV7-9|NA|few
TGTGCCAGCAGCTTGGTAGGGAAGACTGAAGCTTTCTTT
CASSLVGKTEAFF
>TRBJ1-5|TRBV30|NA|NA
TGTGCCTGGAGTGTACGGGGTGGGGGTCAGCCCCAGCATTTT
CAWSVRGGGQPQHF
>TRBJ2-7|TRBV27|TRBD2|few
TGTGCCAGCAGTGATAGCGGGGGGGCCTACGAGCAGTACTTC
CASSDSGGAYEQYF
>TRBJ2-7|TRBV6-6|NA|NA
TGTGCCAGCAGTGACACCTACGAGCAGTACTTC
CASSDTYEQYF
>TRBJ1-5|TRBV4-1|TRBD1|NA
TGCGCCAGCAGCCAAGAGTCCAGGGGGCACAATCAGCCCCAGCATTTT
CASSQESRGHNQPQHF
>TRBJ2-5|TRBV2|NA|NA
TGTGCCAGCAGCCCTCAGGGCGACCAAGAGACCCAGTACTTC
CASSPQGDQETQYF
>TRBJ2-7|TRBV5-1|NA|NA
TGCGCCAGCAGCTTGGACCACCGGGGAGGGGGTAAGGCCCTCTCCTACGAGCAGTACTTC
CASSLDHRGGGKALSYEQYF
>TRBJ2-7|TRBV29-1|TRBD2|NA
TGCAGCGTTGACAGGGAGGGCTCCTACGAGCAGTACTTC
CSVDREGSYEQYF
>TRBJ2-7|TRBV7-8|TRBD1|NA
TGTGCCGGGTCCTTACACAGGGGGCCTTCCTACGAGCAGTACTTC
CAGSLHRGPSYEQYF
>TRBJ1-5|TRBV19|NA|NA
TGTGCCAGTATCGACAGCATCAACTTATATAGCAATCAGCCCCAGCATTTT
CASIDSINLYSNQPQHF
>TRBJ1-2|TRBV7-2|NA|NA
TGTGCCAGCAGCCCCTCTGAGGGGCGCTTCTATGGCTACACCTTC
CASSPSEGRFYGYTF
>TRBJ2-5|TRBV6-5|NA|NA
TGTGCCAGCAGTAGGGGACAAGAGACCCAGTACTTC
CASSRGQETQYF
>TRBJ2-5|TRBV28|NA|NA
TGTGCCAGCGAATCTCACAGGGACCGAGAGACCCAGTACTTC
CASESHRDRETQYF
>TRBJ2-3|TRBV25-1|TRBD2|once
TGTGCCAGCAGTGTTTGGGGACTAGCGGGGGGAGAAACAGATACGCAGTATTTT
CASSVWGLAGGETDTQYF
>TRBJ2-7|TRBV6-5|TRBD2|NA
TGTGCCAGCAGTAGGGGGACTAGCGGGGTCTACGAGCAGTACTTC
CASSRGTSGVYEQYF
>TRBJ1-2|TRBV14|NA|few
TGTGCCAGCAGCCAAGTGCCGCCCTATGGCTACACCTTC
CASSQVPPYGYTF
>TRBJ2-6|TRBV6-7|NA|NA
TGTGCCAGCAGTGTAACCCAGTATTTACAAAGTCGGGCCAACGTCCTGACTTTC
CASSVTQYLQSRANVLTF
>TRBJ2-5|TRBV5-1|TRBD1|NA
TGCGCCAGCAGCTTGGAGGGGACAGGGGGCTGGGAGACCCAGTACTTC
CASSLEGTGGWETQYF
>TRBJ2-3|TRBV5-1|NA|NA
TGCGCCAGCAGCTTCTCCGGCACAGATACGCAGTATTTT
CASSFSGTDTQYF
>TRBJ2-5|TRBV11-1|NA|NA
TGTGCCAGCACTCTCGACGGGGCCCAGTACTTC
CASTLDGAQYF
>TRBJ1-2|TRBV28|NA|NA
TGTGCCAGCAGTTTCAAGGGGATTACCTATGGCTACACCTTC
CASSFKGITYGYTF
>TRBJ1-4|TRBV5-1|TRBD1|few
TGCGCCAGCAGCCCGGGAGGACAGGGGAGGGAAAAACTGTTTTTT
CASSPGGQGREKLFF
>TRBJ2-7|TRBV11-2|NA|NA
TGTGCCAGCAGCTTAGATCTAGGCGGGTTCTACGAGCAGTACTTC
CASSLDLGGFYEQYF
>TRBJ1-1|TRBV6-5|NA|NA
TGTGCCAGCCGAGACACAGGGAGGACTGAAGCTTTCTTT
CASRDTGRTEAFF
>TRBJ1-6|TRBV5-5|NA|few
TGTGCCAGCAGCGGACAGTTCGGTTTCGATAATTCACCCCTCCACTTT
CASSGQFGFDNSPLHF
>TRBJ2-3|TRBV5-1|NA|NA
TGCGCCAGCAGCTTGGAGGAGGGGACAGATACGCAGTATTTT
CASSLEEGTDTQYF
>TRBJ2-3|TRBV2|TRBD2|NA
TGTGCCAGCAGGGAGGCGGGGGGCACAGATACGCAGTATTTT
CASREAGGTDTQYF
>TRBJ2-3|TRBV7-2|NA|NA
TGTGCCAGCAGCTTACTGGGGCGCACAGATACGCAGTATTTT
CASSLLGRTDTQYF
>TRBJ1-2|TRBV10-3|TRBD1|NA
TGTGCCATCAGTGCACCCCCTTACAATACAGGGGAGGGCTACACCTTC
CAISAPPYNTGEGYTF
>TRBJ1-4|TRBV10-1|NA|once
TGCGCCAGCAGTGAGTCACCGACAGCACGGGAGGCAACTAATGAAAAACTGTTTTTT
CASSESPTAREATNEKLFF
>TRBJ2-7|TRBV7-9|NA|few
TGTGCCAGCAGCTTACACGGCCATACCTACGAGCAGTACTTC
CASSLHGHTYEQYF
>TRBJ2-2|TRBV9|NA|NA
TGTGCCAGCACGGGGAGTTTTGGCGGGGAGCTGTTTTTT
CASTGSFGGELFF
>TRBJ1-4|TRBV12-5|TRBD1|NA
TGTGCTAGTGGTTTGTCGACTAGGACAGGGAGGAGAAATGAAAAACTGTTTTTT
CASGLSTRTGRRNEKLFF
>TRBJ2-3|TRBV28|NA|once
TGTGCCAGCAGAATCTCCTGGTACCGACAGCAATCCGATACGCAGTATTTT
CASRISWYRQQSDTQYF
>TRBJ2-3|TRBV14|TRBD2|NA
TGTGCCAGCAGCCTGCTAGCGGGGGGCACAGATACGCAGTATTTT
CASSLLAGGTDTQYF
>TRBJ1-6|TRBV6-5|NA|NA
TGTGCCAGCAGTTGGGGACGGCCGGATAATTCACCCCTCCACTTT
CASSWGRPDNSPLHF
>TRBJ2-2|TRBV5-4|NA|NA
TGTGCCAGCAGCCAGGGAATTTTAGGACCCGGGGAGCTGTTTTTT
CASSQGILGPGELFF
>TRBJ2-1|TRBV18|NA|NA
TGTGCCAGCTCCTCTAGCTCCTACAATGAGCAGTTCTTC
CASSSSSYNEQFF
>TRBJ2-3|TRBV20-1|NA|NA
TGCAGTGCTAGAGTCTTAGATACGCAGTATTTT
CSARVLDTQYF
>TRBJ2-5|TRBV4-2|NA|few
TGTGCCAGCAGCCAAGATACAACAGCCCAAGAGACCCAGTACTTC
CASSQDTTAQETQYF
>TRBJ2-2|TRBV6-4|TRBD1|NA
TGTGCCAGCAGACTCGACAGGGCGCGGAACACCGGGGAGCTGTTTTTT
CASRLDRARNTGELFF
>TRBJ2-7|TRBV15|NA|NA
TGTGCCACCAGCAGAGATCTTGGATTATCCTACGAGCAGTACTTC
CATSRDLGLSYEQYF
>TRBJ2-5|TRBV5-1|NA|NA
TGCGCCAGCAGCTTGGGACTAGTAAAAGAGACCCAGTACTTC
CASSLGLVKETQYF
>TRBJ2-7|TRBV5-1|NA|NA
TGCGCCAGCAGCTTGGGTCGTCGGGGTCCCTACGAGCAGTACTTC
CASSLGRRGPYEQYF
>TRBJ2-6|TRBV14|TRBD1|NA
TGTGCCAGCAGCCAACCAGACAGGGCTGGGGCCAACGTCCTGACTTTC
CASSQPDRAGANVLTF
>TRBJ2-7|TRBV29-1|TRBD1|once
TGCAGCGTCCCTTCTATATTCCCTAACAGGGGCCCAGTCCCCTACGAGCAGTACTTC
CSVPSIFPNRGPVPYEQYF
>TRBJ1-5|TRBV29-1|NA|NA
TGCAGCGCGGGCGACAGGAATCAGCCCCAGCATTTT
CSAGDRNQPQHF
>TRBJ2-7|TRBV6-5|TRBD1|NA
TGTGCCAGCAGCCAGCGACAGGGTTCCTACGAGCAGTACTTC
CASSQRQGSYEQYF
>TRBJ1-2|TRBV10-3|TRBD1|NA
TGTGCCATCAGAATGGGACAGTCAGACGGCTACACCTTC
CAIRMGQSDGYTF
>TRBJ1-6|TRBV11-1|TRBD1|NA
TGTGCCAGCAGCTTCGGGACAGGGGCTTCACCCCTCCACTTT
CASSFGTGASPLHF